Listed below are T cell receptor beta chains from one sample, sequenced in a study of tissue T cells after allogeneic stem cell transplantation. The data were produced by immunoSEQ multiplex PCR, yet TCRdb's version contains in-frame clones alone and is incomplete. The sample contains tens of thousands of clones, 85% of which appear only once. The specimen was blood, collected before transplantation. Receptors were obtained from a woman aged 18-49 years who later had graft-versus-host disease after an allogeneic stem cell transplant. Both conserved end residues are part of each CDR3. Fields, in order: V gene, J gene, D gene, clone size, CDR3 DNA, CDR3 protein. The D gene is left open where the match is weak. Clone size is not always given. Where it is, it says once, few, many or a class for expanded clones.

>TRBV6-2/TRBV6-3|TRBJ2-3|.|.
TGTGCCAGCAGTTACGGCGGGGGCCTCACAGATACGCAGTATTTT
CASSYGGGLTDTQYF
>TRBV7-6|TRBJ2-5|.|.
TGTGCCAGCAGCCCCCCACCGCAGGGGAAGGTGGTGGAGACCCAGTACTTC
CASSPPPQGKVVETQYF
>TRBV19|TRBJ1-5|.|once
TGTGCCAGTACCCCCGGGGGGCTTAGGGTTTATCAGCCCCAGCATTTT
CASTPGGLRVYQPQHF
>TRBV30|TRBJ2-7|.|.
TGTGCCTGGAGTGTACAGGACGAGCAGTACTTC
CAWSVQDEQYF
>TRBV7-3|TRBJ1-1|TRBD1|.
TGTGCCAGCAGCTTCCGACAGGGAAGGACTGAAGCTTTCTTT
CASSFRQGRTEAFF
>TRBV18|TRBJ1-4|.|once
TGTGCCAGCTCACCCGGACAGCGGACTGCAACTAATGAAAAACTGTTTTTT
CASSPGQRTATNEKLFF
>TRBV5-1|TRBJ1-1|TRBD1|.
TGCGCCAGCAGCTTCGGGGACAGGGTGGGGACTGAAGCTTTCTTT
CASSFGDRVGTEAFF
>TRBV18|TRBJ1-2|.|.
TGTGCCAGCTCACCACCCCGGAGGGTTGGCGACTATGGCTACACCTTC
CASSPPRRVGDYGYTF
>TRBV7-3|TRBJ1-1|.|.
TGTGCCAGCAGCTTAATTCATCGGGAGCCTCCTCTTTCTGAAGCTTTCTTT
CASSLIHREPPLSEAFF
>TRBV5-1|TRBJ1-1|TRBD1|.
TGCGCCACTTGGGCGGGACAGGGCAACACTGAAGCTTTCTTT
CATWAGQGNTEAFF
>TRBV2|TRBJ2-7|.|.
TGTGCCAGCTTGGTTCCGGCAGGGCCCTACGAGCAGTACTTC
CASLVPAGPYEQYF
>TRBV10-3|TRBJ2-7|.|.
TGTGCCATCAGTCCCTCCGACAAAAAGGCCTACGAGCAGTACTTC
CAISPSDKKAYEQYF
>TRBV27|TRBJ1-1|.|.
TGTGCCAGCAGTCCCCTTGGGAACACTGAAGCTTTCTTT
CASSPLGNTEAFF
>TRBV14|TRBJ1-1|.|.
TGTGCCAGCAGCCAAGGTCAGGGACTCTTTGGGCCTGAAGCTTTCTTT
CASSQGQGLFGPEAFF
>TRBV28|TRBJ2-3|.|.
TGTGCCAGCAGAATCGAGGGGCTTGGCACAGATACGCAGTATTTT
CASRIEGLGTDTQYF
>TRBV4-1|TRBJ1-2|.|.
TGCGCCAGCAGCCAAGGTTCACAGTTCTATGGCTACACCTTC
CASSQGSQFYGYTF
>TRBV15|TRBJ1-3|.|.
TGTGCCACCAGCAGTTTAGGGGCAGGGACTGGAAACACCATATATTTT
CATSSLGAGTGNTIYF
>TRBV7-8|TRBJ2-3|.|.
TGTGCCAGCAGCTTAGTTGGGACCCAGGATACGCAGTATTTT
CASSLVGTQDTQYF
>TRBV3-1/TRBV3-2|TRBJ2-1|.|.
TGTGCCAGCAGCCCGATCGGACTACTGCATGAGCAGTTCTTC
CASSPIGLLHEQFF
>TRBV25-1|TRBJ1-2|.|once
TGTGCCAGCAGTGATTCACAGGGCGAAGTCAACTATGGCTACACCTTC
CASSDSQGEVNYGYTF
>TRBV6-2/TRBV6-3|TRBJ1-1|TRBD1|.
TGTGCCAGCAGTTACAGACAGGGCACTGAAGCTTTCTTT
CASSYRQGTEAFF
>TRBV18|TRBJ2-1|TRBD2|.
TGTGCCAGCTCACCAAACGGGGAGGGCTTAAAGAATAATGAGCAGTTCTTC
CASSPNGEGLKNNEQFF
>TRBV25-1|TRBJ1-5|TRBD1|.
TGTGCCAGCAGTAGACAGGGTTTGGATCAGCCCCAGCATTTT
CASSRQGLDQPQHF
>TRBV5-1|TRBJ2-1|.|.
TGCGCCAGCAGCTTGGTTTCGGGGAATGAGCAGTTCTTC
CASSLVSGNEQFF
>TRBV20-1|TRBJ2-7|.|.
TGCAGTGCTAGTTCAGAATCAACCTACGAGCAGTACTTC
CSASSESTYEQYF
>TRBV4-1|TRBJ2-5|TRBD1|.
TGCGCCAGCAGTCCCAGGACAGGGCAAGAGACCCAGTACTTC
CASSPRTGQETQYF
>TRBV11-1|TRBJ2-2|TRBD1|.
TGTGCCAGCAGCTTGGGGAAGACAGGGTTGCACGGGGAGCTGTTTTTT
CASSLGKTGLHGELFF
>TRBV11-2|TRBJ2-7|TRBD2|once
TGTGCCAGCAGCTTAACTATCGGGGGGTACGAGCAGTACTTC
CASSLTIGGYEQYF
>TRBV30|TRBJ2-7|TRBD1|.
TGTGCCTGGAGTGGACAGGGGAGATACGAGCAGTACTTC
CAWSGQGRYEQYF
>TRBV5-4|TRBJ2-3|.|.
TGTGCCAGCAGCTTAGCCAACGGGCTAGATACGCAGTATTTT
CASSLANGLDTQYF
>TRBV2|TRBJ1-6|.|.
TGTGCCAGCAGTGAAGCCCCTTCACCCCTCCACTTT
CASSEAPSPLHF
>TRBV7-8|TRBJ2-1|.|.
TGTGCCAGCACCCCCGGCCGGGGATCCCGGCCCTACAATGAGCAGTTCTTC
CASTPGRGSRPYNEQFF
>TRBV29-1|TRBJ2-3|.|.
TGCAGCGTGGGGAACACAGATACGCAGTATTTT
CSVGNTDTQYF
>TRBV2|TRBJ2-7|.|.
TGTGCCAGCATTAGGGGCTACGAGCAGTACTTC
CASIRGYEQYF
>TRBV9|TRBJ1-4|.|medium-sized
TGTGCCAGCAGCGTCGAAGGGGGGGCTACTAATGAAAAACTGTTTTTT
CASSVEGGATNEKLFF
>TRBV4-3|TRBJ1-3|TRBD1|.
TGCGCCAGCAGCCAAGATCGGGGACAGGGGGCGGACACCATATATTTT
CASSQDRGQGADTIYF
>TRBV4-1|TRBJ2-7|TRBD2|.
TGCGCCAGCAGCCAGGGACTAGCGGGAGAGCAGTACTTC
CASSQGLAGEQYF
>TRBV11-2|TRBJ2-5|.|.
TGTGCCAGCAGCTTAGATCTCCCGGGGGCGGCCCCTCCGTACTTC
CASSLDLPGAAPPYF
>TRBV4-3|TRBJ2-1|.|once
TGCGCCAGCAGCCAACAATCTACCACCTACAATGAGCAGTTCTTC
CASSQQSTTYNEQFF
>TRBV5-1|TRBJ2-1|.|.
TGCGCCAGCAGCTTGGACTCGCGGGGAATCCAATGGGAGCAGTTCTTC
CASSLDSRGIQWEQFF
>TRBV6-4|TRBJ2-1|TRBD2|once
TGTGCCAGCAGTAAAAGCGGGAACTCCTACAATGAGCAGTTCTTC
CASSKSGNSYNEQFF
>TRBV18|TRBJ2-2|TRBD1|.
TGTGCCAGCTCACCCCGACAGGGTCGCACCGGGGAGCTGTTTTTT
CASSPRQGRTGELFF
>TRBV10-3|TRBJ1-3|.|.
TGTGCCATCATACCCGACCCGGGCTCTGGAAACACCATATATTTT
CAIIPDPGSGNTIYF
>TRBV5-1|TRBJ1-2|TRBD1|.
TGCGCCAGCAGCTTGGGACAGGGTCTTTTGGATGGCTACACCTTC
CASSLGQGLLDGYTF
>TRBV3-1/TRBV3-2|TRBJ2-7|.|.
TGTGCCAGCAGCCTAGGGTACGAGCAGTACTTC
CASSLGYEQYF
>TRBV23-1|TRBJ1-3|.|.
TGCGCCAGCAGTCCAAATCGTGGCGGGAAGAACGGAAACACCATATATTTT
CASSPNRGGKNGNTIYF
>TRBV3-1/TRBV3-2|TRBJ1-5|.|few
TGTGCCAGCAGCCAAGATCTTTCACAGGGTAGCAATCAGCCCCAGCATTTT
CASSQDLSQGSNQPQHF